The T cell receptor (beta chain) under discussion was sequenced for a study of cytomegalovirus exposure and HLA in healthy donors. The PCR made use of 60 Vbeta and 13 Jbeta primers. Sequencing was performed with immunoSEQ multiplex PCR; in TCRdb, only in-frame clones are kept and a portion is missing. The repertoire consists of 100,000 or so clones, with roughly three quarters occurring once and the leading ten covering more than 2.5%. As for this clone: No antigen is known for it.

Points from the study as a whole: In a later analysis, TCR beta V- and J-gene trimming was associated with a missense DCLRE1C variant. A prior analysis recorded that most TCR beta V segments were productive about 90% or about 30% of the time. Links to common viral pathogens appeared, in a later analysis, for several of the most significant clusters. Immune exposure was documented only through CMV serostatus.

From germline, CDR1 is MNHEY and CDR2 SMNVEV (reference sequence). The trim removed 5 bases at V and 4 bases at J, leaving 14 bases unmatched. The CDR3 contains 16 residues. Source material: PBMCs. V and J are TRBV27 and TRBJ2-7; 7 bases align to TRBD1. The TCR was taken from a young man in good health and CMV-seronegative. CDR3: CASSQASGQLPYEQYF. The CDR3, as DNA: TGTGCCAGCAGTCAGGCTTCGGGACAGTTACCTTACGAGCAGTACTTC.